Shown below are 16 T cell receptor beta chains from a single sample sequenced in a study of vaccination and CD4 T cells after COVID-19 (dated by TCRdb to the early 2020s). Their recognized antigens are unknown. Library generation was performed with PCR. The listed sequencing device is Illumina iSeq 100. DNA from cultured CD4+ T cells underwent TCR sequencing with the Oncomine TCR Beta short-read assay at the Johns Hopkins FTIC core. TCRdb reran the public reads through fastp at Q25 and MiXCR, keeping productive beta chains. Rows with one shared CDR3 protein collapse into an entry with the most common genes and DNA. This sample is represented by under 30,000 distinct CDR3 sequences; 36% of them were singletons. The ten biggest clones cover about 3.2% of the sample. The time point label corresponds to: late sampling 161 to 241 days after vaccination in three convalescent patients. Interpreted using the paper, the treatment or condition label stands for: roughly 11-day PBMC culture with coronavirus spike peptide pools or control peptides (ViraFEST assay).

Source: CD4+ T cells from blood, cultured in vitro, taken about 7 months after SARS-CoV-2 vaccination. The receptors shown here come from a human donor who had recovered from COVID-19.

This chain joins TRBV7-2 and TRBJ2-7, with 7 bases aligning to TRBD2. V was clipped by 8 bases and J by 1 base; unmatched bases: 11. CDR1 SGHTA and CDR2 FQGNSA come from the germline V gene. The length of the CDR3 is 15 residues. The CDR3 nucleotides are TGTGCCAGCTGTGTATTGTGGGAGGGATCCTACGAGCAGTACTTC. Its protein is CASCVLWEGSYEQYF.

This chain links TRBV5-1 with TRBJ2-5; 13 nucleotides match TRBD2. CDR1 and CDR2 (germline): SGHRS, YFSETQ. Losses at the gene ends were 4 bases for V and 5 bases for J; bases not matched to a gene: 5. The CDR3 has 15 amino acids. CDR3 nucleotide sequence: TGCGCCAGCAGCCTTACTAGCGGGAGGGCGGAGACCCAGTACTTC. Amino acid sequence: CASSLTSGRAETQYF.

This sequence joins TRBV6-5 and TRBJ2-7, with D perhaps matching TRBD2 (5 bases). CDR3 length: 15 amino acids. The germline gives CDR1 MNHEY, CDR2 SVGAGI. V lost 4 bases and J lost 2, with 15 bases in between. Here the CDR3 DNA reads TGTGCCAGCAGTTTTTGGCGGGCGCCAACCTACGAGCAGTACTTC. This encodes CASSFWRAPTYEQYF.

A word on this clonotype: At one end, the junction sequence differs from germline, possibly due to a read error. The V gene is TRBV14, the J gene TRBJ2-1; D possibly corresponds to TRBD2 (5 bases). Germline V CDR1 and CDR2: SGHDN, FVKESK. The CDR3 is 14 amino acids. The CDR3 region has the DNA TGTGCCAGCAGCCAACTCACAGACTACGATGAGCAGTTCTTC. This codes for CASSQLTDYDEQFF.

The rearrangement links TRBV27 to TRBJ2-7; 8 nucleotides match TRBD1. CDR3 length equals 15 residues. CDR1 and CDR2 (germline): MNHEY, SMNVEV (reference sequence). J was trimmed by 2 bases and V by 3 bases; bases with no gene match: 6. As DNA, the CDR3 is TGTGCCAGCAGTTTGGCTGACAGGGGCCCCTACGAGCAGTACTTC. Protein sequence: CASSLADRGPYEQYF.

The CDR3 nucleotides read TGCAGTGCTCAGGGGGTACGGTACGAGCAGTACTTC. It translates to CSAQGVRYEQYF. This chain connects TRBV20-1 to TRBJ2-7; 7 bases fit TRBD1. The CDR3 runs 12 residues. Germline lookup yields CDR1 DFQATT and CDR2 SNEGSKA (reference sequence). With 5 bases clipped from V and 4 bases from J, the junction kept 5 bases outside the gene matches.

The genes are TRBV18 and TRBJ2-5; 8 bases are a match to TRBD1. V lost 3 bases, J lost 3 bases, and 9 bases stayed unmatched. The germline V gene encodes CDR1 KGHSH and CDR2 LQKENI. This CDR3 spans 16 amino acids. Here the CDR3 DNA reads TGTGCCAGCTCACCTGAATGGACAGGGCTTGAAGAGACCCAGTACTTC. Protein sequence: CASSPEWTGLEETQYF.

This chain uses TRBV2 with TRBJ2-3; 10 bases map to TRBD2. The CDR3 runs 16 residues. The ends lost 5 bases at V and 1 base at J; junction bases unmatched: 6. CDR1 SNHLY and CDR2 FYNNEI come from the germline V gene. CDR3 amino acids: CASSPPSGSGTDTQYF. CDR3 in DNA: TGTGCCAGCAGTCCTCCTAGCGGGAGCGGCACAGATACGCAGTATTTT.

The CDR3 sequence: CSVKLAGGTTGELFF. DNA of the CDR3: TGCAGCGTGAAACTAGCGGGAGGCACCACCGGGGAGCTGTTTTTT. The chain has TRBV29-1 and TRBJ2-2; 12 bases agree with TRBD2. Germline V gene lookup returns CDR1 SQVTM and CDR2 ANQGSEA. V lost 6 bases and J lost 4; bases outside the gene matches: 6. This CDR3 is 15 amino acids long.

This chain connects TRBV2 to TRBJ2-5; D call uncertain. The germline gives CDR1 SNHLY, CDR2 FYNNEI. Trimming took 6 bases from V and 5 from J, leaving 19 bases between them. CDR3 length: 15 amino acids. The CDR3 loop is CASRDQSSSGETQYF. CDR3 coding DNA: TGTGCCAGCAGAGACCAATCTAGTTCCGGGGAGACCCAGTACTTC.

This rearrangement joins TRBV7-9 to TRBJ2-7, with a weak D call TRBD2 (7 bases). The CDR3 has 15 residues. Trimming removed 3 bases at V and 6 bases at J, with 18 bases between. Germline V gene sequence: CDR1 SEHNR, CDR2 FQNEAQ (reference sequence). The CDR3 DNA sequence: TGTGCCAGCAGCTTTACAGGGAGGGCAGGGGTCGAGCAGTACTTC. Translated, it gives CASSFTGRAGVEQYF.

The chain joins TRBV27 to TRBJ2-2; 9 bases align to TRBD1. CDR1 MNHEY and CDR2 SMNVEV come from the germline V gene (reference sequence). The CDR3 length is 16 residues. With V trimmed by 5 bases and J by 3 bases, 7 bases remained unmatched. The CDR3 DNA follows: TGTGCCAGCAGTATTAGGACAGGGGTCGACACCGGGGAGCTGTTTTTT. Amino acids: CASSIRTGVDTGELFF.

This clonotype showed up just a few times. The J gene is TRBJ1-1, the V gene TRBV29-1, with D unclear. Germline V gene data show CDR1 as SQVTM and CDR2 as ANQGSEA. V was trimmed by 7 bases and J by 0 bases, leaving 12 bases between them. This CDR3 is 13 amino acids long. The CDR3 here is CSARTDLNTEAFF. As DNA, the CDR3 is TGCAGCGCCCGGACGGACTTGAACACTGAAGCTTTCTTT. Based on the CDR3 plus reference TRBV29-1 and TRBJ1-1, the full variable domain is SAVISQKPSRDICQRGTSLTIQCQVDSQVTMMFWYRQQPGQSLTLIATANQGSEATYESGFVIDKFPISRPNLTFSTLTVSNMSPEDSSIYLCSARTDLNTEAFFGQGTRLTVV.

The chain's CDR3 is CASTRGSGTYEQYF. CDR3 sequence (DNA): TGTGCCAGCACCCGGGGTAGCGGAACCTACGAGCAGTACTTC. This chain links TRBV6-2 or TRBV6-3 with TRBJ2-7, with D perhaps matching TRBD2 (6 bases). CDR3 length: 14 residues. The germline V and J ends were trimmed by 7 bases and 2 bases, with 15 bases remaining between them. Germline CDR1 reads MNHEY; CDR2 reads SVGEGT.

The chain employs TRBV7-2 and TRBJ1-4; maybe TRBD1 (5 bases). The CDR3 is made up of 15 amino acids. Germline assignment: CDR1 SGHTA and CDR2 FQGNSA. Trimming shortened V by 4 bases and J by 10 bases, and 19 bases separated the two germline ends. CDR3 in DNA: TGTGCCAGCAGCTCCAGGACACTAAATGTCGGAAAACTGTTTTTT. Translated: CASSSRTLNVGKLFF.

This clonotype has more than one count but fewer than ten. The chain links TRBV28 to TRBJ1-2, with a possible D match to TRBD1 (6 bases). The CDR3 runs 11 residues. Germline V lookup: CDR1 MDHEN, CDR2 SYDVKM. Trimming removed 5 bases at V and 8 bases at J, with 9 bases between. CDR3 nucleotides: TGTGCCAGCAGTCGGACAGTAGGCTACACCTTC. Amino acid sequence: CASSRTVGYTF.